This paragraph covers one TCR beta chain sequence. What it binds is unknown. V was pared by 1 base and J by 8 bases, with 14 bases between. Germline assignment: CDR1 LGHDT and CDR2 YNNKEL (reference sequence). The CDR3 totals 14 residues. The sample originates from a study of T cell responses to AZD1222 COVID-19 vaccine. Study-level findings and limits: Spike-specific TCR breadth and depth were elevated following two AZD1222 doses.

The method was immunoSEQ multiplex PCR; TCRdb's version includes in-frame clones alone and lacks a portion of them. The sample consists of approximately 150,000 clones, about 92% of them appearing once. The chain employs TRBV3-1 (or the pseudogene TRBV3-2) and TRBJ1-1; TRBD1 might be the D (6 bases). This material consisted of peripheral blood, taken on day 0 of AZD1222 vaccination. The clonotype comes from an adult in good health. The CDR3 spells CASSQGRFDREAFF. For the CDR3, the DNA is TGTGCCAGCAGCCAAGGAAGGTTCGACAGGGAAGCTTTCTTT.